These T cell receptor beta chains were read from a single sample in a study of blood T cell repertoires in COVID-19. The method was immunoSEQ multiplex PCR; TCRdb's version includes in-frame clones alone and lacks a portion of them. Among roughly 200,000 clones listed, roughly 84% were seen once. The specimen was peripheral blood. The receptors derive from a man aged 35-49 years with acute or convalescent COVID-19. The CDR3 runs from the conserved cysteine through the conserved F or W. Fields, in order: D gene, clone size, V gene, J gene, CDR3 DNA, CDR3 protein. A D gene is named only where the DNA matches it firmly. Clone sizes are given selectively: once, few, many, or a class where the clone is expanded.

d_gene: TRBD2
abundance: once
v_gene: TRBV19
j_gene: TRBJ2-1
CDR3nt: TGTGCCAGTAGTCCCGGGACTAGCGGTCACCTGGGGGTCTCCTACAATGAGCAGTTCTTC
CDR3aa: CASSPGTSGHLGVSYNEQFF

d_gene: -
abundance: -
v_gene: TRBV11-1
j_gene: TRBJ2-1
CDR3nt: TGTGCCAGCAGCTCAGGATACAATGAGCAGTTCTTC
CDR3aa: CASSSGYNEQFF

d_gene: -
abundance: -
v_gene: TRBV2
j_gene: TRBJ1-1
CDR3nt: TGTGCCAGCAGTGAAGCTTCAGGGGTTACTGAAGCTTTCTTT
CDR3aa: CASSEASGVTEAFF

d_gene: TRBD1
abundance: -
v_gene: TRBV28
j_gene: TRBJ2-3
CDR3nt: TGTGCCAGCTCGGGACAGGGCACAGATACGCAGTATTTT
CDR3aa: CASSGQGTDTQYF

d_gene: -
abundance: once
v_gene: TRBV21-1
j_gene: TRBJ1-6
CDR3nt: TGTGCCAGCAGCAGGACAGGGAGCTCCTATAATTCACCCCTCCACTTT
CDR3aa: CASSRTGSSYNSPLHF

d_gene: TRBD1
abundance: -
v_gene: TRBV27
j_gene: TRBJ1-1
CDR3nt: TGTGCCAGCCGGTCCGGAACAGGGGGCACTGAAGCTTTCTTT
CDR3aa: CASRSGTGGTEAFF

d_gene: -
abundance: -
v_gene: TRBV29-1
j_gene: TRBJ1-3
CDR3nt: TGCAGCGTTGGCACGGAGGCAGGAGGAAACACCATATATTTT
CDR3aa: CSVGTEAGGNTIYF

d_gene: -
abundance: -
v_gene: TRBV13
j_gene: TRBJ1-5
CDR3nt: TGTGCCAGCAGCTGGGGGCTTACGAATCAGCCCCAGCATTTT
CDR3aa: CASSWGLTNQPQHF

d_gene: TRBD2
abundance: -
v_gene: TRBV7-8
j_gene: TRBJ2-7
CDR3nt: TGTGCCAGCAGCTTTGTACTAGCGGAGTCCTACGAGCAGTACTTC
CDR3aa: CASSFVLAESYEQYF

d_gene: TRBD1
abundance: many
v_gene: TRBV6-2/TRBV6-3
j_gene: TRBJ2-7
CDR3nt: TGTGCCAGCAGTGAGACCGGGACAGAGTACCTTACCTACGAGCAGTACTTC
CDR3aa: CASSETGTEYLTYEQYF

d_gene: -
abundance: many
v_gene: TRBV6-5
j_gene: TRBJ2-7
CDR3nt: TGTGCCAGCAGTTCGGGACTTCGAGGGGAGCAGTACTTC
CDR3aa: CASSSGLRGEQYF

d_gene: -
abundance: few
v_gene: TRBV6-5
j_gene: TRBJ1-4
CDR3nt: TGTGCCAGCAGCCCCCAGGACAGAGAAAAACTGTTTTTT
CDR3aa: CASSPQDREKLFF

d_gene: TRBD2
abundance: -
v_gene: TRBV3-1/TRBV3-2
j_gene: TRBJ2-5
CDR3nt: TGTGCCAGCAGAGGGGAGGGAGAGACCCAGTACTTC
CDR3aa: CASRGEGETQYF

d_gene: TRBD1
abundance: once
v_gene: TRBV3-1/TRBV3-2
j_gene: TRBJ1-6
CDR3nt: TGTGCCAGCAGCCAAGTTAAAGGGGGCTATTCACCCCTCCACTTT
CDR3aa: CASSQVKGGYSPLHF

d_gene: -
abundance: -
v_gene: TRBV12-3/TRBV12-4
j_gene: TRBJ1-2
CDR3nt: TGTGCCAGCAGTTTTTACAGGTCCTATGGCTACACCTTC
CDR3aa: CASSFYRSYGYTF

d_gene: -
abundance: -
v_gene: TRBV5-1
j_gene: TRBJ2-3
CDR3nt: TGCGCCAGCAGCTTGGGTATATCACAAACAGATACGCAGTATTTT
CDR3aa: CASSLGISQTDTQYF

d_gene: TRBD1
abundance: many
v_gene: TRBV18
j_gene: TRBJ1-1
CDR3nt: TGTGCCAGCCAGGCCCAGGGGGCACTTAACACTGAAGCTTTCTTT
CDR3aa: CASQAQGALNTEAFF

d_gene: TRBD1
abundance: -
v_gene: TRBV12-5
j_gene: TRBJ2-5
CDR3nt: TGTGCTAGTGGTTTGACGGGACAGGCCCAAGAGACCCAGTACTTC
CDR3aa: CASGLTGQAQETQYF

d_gene: TRBD2
abundance: -
v_gene: TRBV29-1
j_gene: TRBJ2-7
CDR3nt: TGCAGCGTTTCTAAGGCGGGAGGGAGGTACGAGCAGTACTTC
CDR3aa: CSVSKAGGRYEQYF

d_gene: -
abundance: -
v_gene: TRBV15
j_gene: TRBJ1-5
CDR3nt: TGTGCCACCAGCAGAGGGACTGCTTATCAGCCCCAGCATTTT
CDR3aa: CATSRGTAYQPQHF

d_gene: TRBD2
abundance: many
v_gene: TRBV6-2/TRBV6-3
j_gene: TRBJ2-2
CDR3nt: TGTGCCAGCAGCGCGGGGGATTCAGGGACCGGGGAGCTGTTTTTT
CDR3aa: CASSAGDSGTGELFF

d_gene: -
abundance: -
v_gene: TRBV10-2
j_gene: TRBJ2-3
CDR3nt: TGCGCCAGCAGTGTGAATTTCAGGGAGGCAGATACGCAGTATTTT
CDR3aa: CASSVNFREADTQYF

d_gene: -
abundance: -
v_gene: TRBV6-2/TRBV6-3
j_gene: TRBJ2-4
CDR3nt: TGTGCCAGCAGTTATGGGCGGGGTTCCCTAGCCAAAAACATTCAGTACTTC
CDR3aa: CASSYGRGSLAKNIQYF

d_gene: TRBD2
abundance: -
v_gene: TRBV15
j_gene: TRBJ2-3
CDR3nt: TGTGCCACCAGCAGAGATTTTCTAGCGGGGCGGGATACGCAGTATTTT
CDR3aa: CATSRDFLAGRDTQYF

d_gene: -
abundance: -
v_gene: TRBV15
j_gene: TRBJ1-3
CDR3nt: TGTGCCACCCGTCGCGGAACCGACTCTGGAAACACCATATATTTT
CDR3aa: CATRRGTDSGNTIYF

d_gene: -
abundance: -
v_gene: TRBV6-1
j_gene: TRBJ2-1
CDR3nt: TGTGCCAGCAGTGAAGCAAGTCTAGCGTTTAGCTCCTACAATGAGCAGTTCTTC
CDR3aa: CASSEASLAFSSYNEQFF

d_gene: -
abundance: -
v_gene: TRBV18
j_gene: TRBJ1-3
CDR3nt: TGTGCCAGCTCACCTACGGACTCCTACTCTGGAAACACCATATATTTT
CDR3aa: CASSPTDSYSGNTIYF

d_gene: TRBD1
abundance: once
v_gene: TRBV25-1
j_gene: TRBJ1-4
CDR3nt: TGTGCCAGCAGTGACCTCGGGACAGGGTCAGAAAAACTGTTTTTT
CDR3aa: CASSDLGTGSEKLFF

d_gene: TRBD1
abundance: -
v_gene: TRBV7-2
j_gene: TRBJ2-7
CDR3nt: TGTGCCAGCAGCCACGGAGCGACAGGGGGCTACGAGCAGTACTTC
CDR3aa: CASSHGATGGYEQYF

d_gene: -
abundance: -
v_gene: TRBV6-2/TRBV6-3
j_gene: TRBJ2-7
CDR3nt: TGTGCCAGCAGTTACGGGCAGGGTACCCACGAGCAGTACTTC
CDR3aa: CASSYGQGTHEQYF

d_gene: TRBD1
abundance: once
v_gene: TRBV5-1
j_gene: TRBJ2-2
CDR3nt: TGCGCCAGCAGCTTTGGGACAGGGGAATTCGGGGAGCTGTTTTTT
CDR3aa: CASSFGTGEFGELFF

d_gene: TRBD1
abundance: few
v_gene: TRBV3-1/TRBV3-2
j_gene: TRBJ1-6
CDR3nt: TGTGCCAGCAGCCAAGATGGGACAGGGTATTCACCCCTCCACTTT
CDR3aa: CASSQDGTGYSPLHF

d_gene: -
abundance: -
v_gene: TRBV29-1
j_gene: TRBJ2-1
CDR3nt: TGCAGCCCATCTCCCGGGACAAAGTTTGAGTTCTTC
CDR3aa: CSPSPGTKFEFF

d_gene: TRBD2
abundance: -
v_gene: TRBV7-9
j_gene: TRBJ2-5
CDR3nt: TGTGCCAGCAGCTCCCCCTTTGGGAGGGAAGAGACCCAGTACTTC
CDR3aa: CASSSPFGREETQYF

d_gene: -
abundance: -
v_gene: TRBV2
j_gene: TRBJ2-7
CDR3nt: TGTGCCAGCAGTGAATGGACATCTAGCGCAGGCTACGAGCAGTACTTC
CDR3aa: CASSEWTSSAGYEQYF

d_gene: TRBD2
abundance: -
v_gene: TRBV7-3
j_gene: TRBJ2-3
CDR3nt: TGTGCCAGCAGCCCCGGACTAGCGGGAGTCGCAGATACGCAGTATTTT
CDR3aa: CASSPGLAGVADTQYF

d_gene: -
abundance: -
v_gene: TRBV12-3/TRBV12-4
j_gene: TRBJ1-2
CDR3nt: TGTGCCACCGAAACGGGGTTGGGCTACACCTTC
CDR3aa: CATETGLGYTF

d_gene: TRBD1
abundance: many
v_gene: TRBV28
j_gene: TRBJ1-6
CDR3nt: TGTGCCAGCAGTCGACATAGGACAGGGTACGCACCCCTCCACTTT
CDR3aa: CASSRHRTGYAPLHF

d_gene: TRBD1
abundance: -
v_gene: TRBV29-1
j_gene: TRBJ1-3
CDR3nt: TGCAGCGTATGGACAGGCGGCGACACCATATATTTT
CDR3aa: CSVWTGGDTIYF

d_gene: -
abundance: -
v_gene: TRBV6-5
j_gene: TRBJ1-5
CDR3nt: TGTGCCAGCGGCACAAATCAGCCCCAGCATTTT
CDR3aa: CASGTNQPQHF

d_gene: TRBD1
abundance: -
v_gene: TRBV18
j_gene: TRBJ1-2
CDR3nt: TGTGCCAGCTCAGGGACAGACTTCCAAGCTAACTATGGCTACACCTTC
CDR3aa: CASSGTDFQANYGYTF

d_gene: -
abundance: -
v_gene: TRBV27
j_gene: TRBJ1-6
CDR3nt: TGTGCCAGCAGTTTTAATGGAGTTTCACCCCTCCACTTT
CDR3aa: CASSFNGVSPLHF

d_gene: -
abundance: -
v_gene: TRBV5-1
j_gene: TRBJ1-1
CDR3nt: TGCGCCAGCAGCTTGGGACTCATGAACACTGAAGCTTTCTTT
CDR3aa: CASSLGLMNTEAFF

d_gene: TRBD1
abundance: -
v_gene: TRBV25-1
j_gene: TRBJ1-1
CDR3nt: TGTGCCAGCAGTTCAAGGACAGGGGTGGACACTGAAGCTTTCTTT
CDR3aa: CASSSRTGVDTEAFF

d_gene: TRBD2
abundance: -
v_gene: TRBV2
j_gene: TRBJ2-3
CDR3nt: TGTGCCAGCAGCCTTGTAGCGGGAGACACAGATACGCAGTATTTT
CDR3aa: CASSLVAGDTDTQYF

d_gene: -
abundance: -
v_gene: TRBV15
j_gene: TRBJ2-1
CDR3nt: TGTGCCACCAGCTTTCAGTACAATGAGCAGTTCTTC
CDR3aa: CATSFQYNEQFF

d_gene: TRBD1
abundance: -
v_gene: TRBV5-6
j_gene: TRBJ2-7
CDR3nt: TGTGCCAGCAGCTTACCTGGACAGGGGGCCTACGAGCAGTACTTC
CDR3aa: CASSLPGQGAYEQYF

d_gene: -
abundance: -
v_gene: TRBV7-9
j_gene: TRBJ1-1
CDR3nt: TGTGCCAGCAGCTTCGGTAGAGCAGGGGCTTCGAACACTGAAGCTTTCTTT
CDR3aa: CASSFGRAGASNTEAFF

d_gene: -
abundance: -
v_gene: TRBV6-1
j_gene: TRBJ2-1
CDR3nt: TGTGCCAGCAGTTATCGCCTAGGTAATGAGCAGTTCTTC
CDR3aa: CASSYRLGNEQFF

d_gene: -
abundance: -
v_gene: TRBV9
j_gene: TRBJ2-2
CDR3nt: TGTGCCAGCAGCGCAATTACAGACACCGGGGAGCTGTTTTTT
CDR3aa: CASSAITDTGELFF

d_gene: -
abundance: -
v_gene: TRBV9
j_gene: TRBJ2-2
CDR3nt: TGTGCCAGCAGCGGCCCCGTCGGGGGGCCGAACACCGGGGAGCTGTTTTTT
CDR3aa: CASSGPVGGPNTGELFF